What follows are 2 T cell receptor beta chains derived from one specimen sequenced in a study of cytomegalovirus exposure and HLA in healthy donors. The PCR had 60 Vbeta and 13 Jbeta primers. Assay: immunoSEQ multiplex PCR; the TCRdb copy retains only in-frame clones and omits some. The sample carries 200,000 to 250,000 clones, about 83% recorded once. Material for sequencing was PBMCs. All receptors derive from a human donor in good health.

This sequence joins TRBV7-2 and TRBJ2-1; D is perhaps TRBD2 (7 bases). V gave up 4 bases and J gave up 5 bases, with 24 bases separating them. Germline CDR1 reads SGHTA; CDR2 reads FQGNSA. The CDR3 runs 18 residues. In DNA form, the CDR3 reads TGTGCCAGCAGCTACCGAAGAGGGGGAGGGGGTACACACAATGAGCAGTTCTTC. Translation gives CASSYRRGGGGTHNEQFF. Looking up the rest from reference TRBV7-2 and TRBJ2-1 gives the full variable domain: GAGVSQSPSNKVTEKGKDVELRCDPISGHTALYWYRQSLGQGLEFLIYFQGNSAPDKSGLPSDRFSAERTGGSVSTLTIQRTQQEDSAVYLCASSYRRGGGGTHNEQFFGPGTRLTVL.

The chain links TRBV7-9 to TRBJ2-5; 7 nucleotides line up with TRBD2. The J call may be wrong; the DNA end is better matched by TRBJ2-7. Germline CDR1 SEHNR, CDR2 FQNEAQ (reference sequence). CDR3 length: 15 residues. The CDR3 is CASSRLAGSFYEQYF. In nucleotides, the CDR3 is TGTGCCAGCAGCCGATTAGCGGGCAGTTTCTACGAGCAGTACTTC.